Shown below are 20 T cell receptor beta chains from a single sample sequenced in a study of CD8+ T cells in alopecia areata (dated by TCRdb to the late 2010s). Library creation used the immunoSEQ multiplex PCR assay. For TCR sequencing, RNA was extracted from every sample and reverse transcribed into cDNA to serve as template. Entries here come from immuneACCESS through TCRdb and include only in-frame sequences with V and J called. Some clones fail to appear in such tables; in the studies checked, an unresolved V gene covers under half of the shortfall, and the cause of the remainder is unknown. The sample data list 110,000 or so clones, and around three fifths of these were observed just once. Clones ranked in the top ten supply 3% to 4% of the sample. The time point label here, explained by the study, means: around 22 weeks on oral tofacitinib. This specimen's treatment or condition label, per the study, means: oral pan-JAK inhibitor, 5-10 mg twice daily.

Sample: CD4+ T cells sorted from blood, taken at week 24, from a patient treated with tofacitinib. These receptors originate from a human donor with alopecia areata.

Ten or more counts support this clone. J is TRBJ2-4 and V is TRBV27; the match to TRBD1 covers 7 bases. This CDR3 spans 13 amino acids. Germline CDR1 reads MNHEY; CDR2 reads SMNVEV (reference sequence). After removal of 7 bases from V and 7 bases from J, the junction contained 7 bases not matched to a gene. The CDR3 loop reads CASIDRVKNIQYF. CDR3 sequence (DNA): TGTGCCAGCATAGACAGGGTGAAGAACATTCAGTACTTC.

The J gene is TRBJ1-4, the V gene TRBV23-1, with 9 bases fitting TRBD1. TRBV23-1 is an ORF for which the function is uncertain. The CDR3 consists of 19 residues. V was clipped by 9 bases and J by 7 bases; unmatched bases: 24. The CDR3 here is CARELVRDRDVCGSEKLFF. In DNA, the CDR3 is TGCGCCAGAGAGTTGGTTCGGGACAGGGATGTCTGCGGTTCTGAAAAACTGTTTTTT.

This clone was counted only a few times. The rearrangement uses TRBV6-5 and TRBJ1-5; possibly TRBD1 for D (5 bases). This CDR3 spans 14 amino acids. Trimming removed 6 bases at V and 4 bases at J, with 13 bases between. Germline V CDR1 and CDR2: MNHEY, SVGAGI. CDR3 bases: TGTGCCAGCAGCCCCGGGGGTCGGAATCAGCCCCAGCATTTT. It specifies CASSPGGRNQPQHF.

V gene TRBV6-5 combines with J gene TRBJ2-2; 7 nucleotides agree with TRBD1. In germline, CDR1 is MNHEY, CDR2 SVGAGI. This CDR3 contains 14 residues. Trimming at V came to 6 bases and at J to 4 bases, leaving 5 bases not matched to a gene. The CDR3 loop is CASSLDRATGELFF. The CDR3 DNA reads as TGTGCCAGCAGCCTAGACAGGGCCACCGGGGAGCTGTTTTTT.

The genes are TRBV19 and TRBJ1-1; weak D call: TRBD1 (5 bases). The CDR3 is made up of 13 amino acids. From germline, CDR1 is LNHDA and CDR2 SQIVND (reference sequence). The ends were cut back, 9 bases at V and 0 bases at J, with 11 bases in the middle. The CDR3 DNA sequence: TGTGCCAGCCAAGACAGACTGAACACTGAAGCTTTCTTT. It translates to CASQDRLNTEAFF.

The CDR3 sequence: CASRNPNTEAFF. Here the CDR3 DNA reads TGTGCCAGCAGAAACCCGAACACTGAAGCTTTCTTT. The gene calls are TRBV25-1 and TRBJ1-1; D unclear. CDR1 MGHDK and CDR2 SYGVNS come from the germline V gene. The CDR3 consists of 12 residues. V was trimmed by 6 bases and J by 1 base, leaving 6 bases between them.

The V and J genes are TRBV6-5 and TRBJ2-7; D remains ambiguous. Germline V gene data show CDR1 as MNHEY and CDR2 as SVGAGI. This CDR3 region has 15 residues. The ends were cut back, 0 bases at V and 3 bases at J, with 12 bases in the middle. In DNA form, the CDR3 reads TGTGCCAGCAGTTACTCGAAGCGACAATTCTACGAGCAGTACTTC. As protein: CASSYSKRQFYEQYF.

This clone was seen a single time. The chain links TRBV20-1 to TRBJ1-1; no clear D. CDR1 and CDR2 from the germline V gene are DFQATT and SNEGSKA (reference sequence). CDR3 length: 11 amino acids. CDR3 sequence: CGSEMNTEAFF. In DNA, the CDR3 is TGCGGGAGCGAAATGAACACTGAAGCTTTCTTT.

This clone was detected only a few times. The chain combines TRBV7-9 with TRBJ2-2; no clear D. The CDR3 length is 13 residues. Germline CDR1 SEHNR, CDR2 FQNEAQ (reference sequence). Trimming took 1 base from V and 7 from J, leaving 7 bases between them. The CDR3 sequence: CASSLEVIGELFF. The CDR3 DNA reads TGTGCCAGCAGCTTAGAGGTGATCGGGGAGCTGTTTTTT.

V and J are TRBV30 and TRBJ2-1, with D perhaps TRBD2 (5 bases). Germline-derived CDR1 and CDR2 are GTSNPN and SVGIG (reference sequence). The ends were cut back, 3 bases at V and 5 bases at J, with 17 bases in the middle. The CDR3 loop spans 15 amino acids. The CDR3 nucleotides read TGTGCCTGGAGCCACCTAGGGAGTAGGGACAATGAGCAGTTCTTC. This sequence encodes CAWSHLGSRDNEQFF.

The chain carries TRBV30 and TRBJ2-7; D is uncertain. There are 13 residues in the CDR3. The germline V gene encodes CDR1 GTSNPN and CDR2 SVGIG (reference sequence). V gave up 0 bases and J gave up 5 bases, with 11 bases separating them. For the CDR3, the DNA is TGTGCCTGGAGTGTTCGAGTCCCCCACGAGCAGTACTTC. Its protein product is CAWSVRVPHEQYF.

This chain links TRBV6-5 with TRBJ1-2; D gene unclear. Deletions cut 7 bases from V and 3 bases from J, with 12 bases between. The CDR3 has 13 residues. Germline V gives CDR1 MNHEY, CDR2 SVGAGI. CDR3 nucleotide sequence: TGTGCCAGCAAAAAGGGCTCTGACTATGGCTACACCTTC. Protein: CASKKGSDYGYTF.

V is TRBV28 and J is TRBJ2-7, with 10 bases identical to TRBD1. Germline V gene sequence: CDR1 MDHEN, CDR2 SYDVKM. CDR3 length: 14 residues. V was clipped by 4 bases and J by 7 bases; unmatched bases: 7. Written as DNA, the CDR3 is TGTGCCAGCAGTTCTCCGGGACAGGGGTGGGAGCAGTACTTC. Amino acids: CASSSPGQGWEQYF.

This clone showed up just a few times. The chain recombines TRBV18 with TRBJ1-4; D is unclear. The CDR3 sequence is 13 residues long. V was shortened by 3 bases and J by 0 bases, with 2 bases between the two germline ends. Germline V gene data show CDR1 as KGHSH and CDR2 as LQKENI. This chain's CDR3 is CASSPTTNEKLFF. CDR3 DNA sequence: TGTGCCAGCTCACCGACAACTAATGAAAAACTGTTTTTT.

V and J are TRBV18 and TRBJ2-5; 9 nucleotides agree with TRBD2. The J call could be wrong; TRBJ2-7 is a better fit for the DNA end. Germline V lookup: CDR1 KGHSH, CDR2 LQKENI. The CDR3 covers 16 residues. The DNA of the CDR3 is TGTGCCAGCTCACCGAGGATAGCGGGGGATACTCGCGAGCAGTACTTC. This gives the protein CASSPRIAGDTREQYF.

This clone was observed a handful of times. This chain links TRBV4-2 with TRBJ1-6; a possible D gene is TRBD1 (5 bases). V lost 0 bases and J lost 13, with 16 bases in between. In germline, CDR1 is LGHNA, CDR2 YNFKEQ. The CDR3 spans 15 residues. CDR3 loop: CASSQDRDGGSPLHF. CDR3 nucleotide sequence: TGTGCCAGCAGCCAAGATCGGGACGGTGGGTCGCCCCTCCACTTT.

This clone was counted between two and nine times. The chain has TRBV30 and TRBJ2-2; D unclear. This CDR3 is built from 13 residues. CDR1 and CDR2 (germline): GTSNPN, SVGIG (reference sequence). Trimming left V 8 bases short and J 5 bases short, with 15 bases between. The CDR3 loop is CASRVPETGELFF. In DNA form, the CDR3 reads TGTGCCAGCCGGGTTCCGGAGACCGGGGAGCTGTTTTTT.

This chain uses TRBV5-1 with TRBJ2-5; TRBD2 agrees at 9 bases. Germline values: CDR1 SGHRS, CDR2 YFSETQ. The CDR3 runs 14 residues. Trimming at V came to 4 bases and at J to 5 bases, leaving 6 bases not matched to a gene. CDR3 region: CASSEGTSRETQYF. The CDR3 nucleotides read TGCGCCAGCAGCGAGGGGACTAGCAGGGAGACCCAGTACTTC.

With respect to this clone: Within the sample, other DNA sequences also encode this same CDR3. V usage is TRBV7-2 and J usage is TRBJ2-7; no clear D. Germline CDR1 reads SGHTA; CDR2 reads FQGNSA. Trimming removed 4 bases from V and 3 bases from J, with 4 bases in between. The CDR3 extends over 11 amino acids. Here the CDR3 reads CASSSFYEQYF. CDR3 bases: TGTGCCAGCAGCTCTTTCTACGAGCAGTACTTC.

The chain has TRBV4-3 and TRBJ1-1; D is perhaps TRBD1 (5 bases). V shed 4 bases and J shed 3 bases, with 9 bases lying between them. CDR3 length equals 13 residues. Germline V gene data show CDR1 as LGHNA and CDR2 as YSLEER. As DNA, the CDR3 is TGCGCCAGCAGCCGGGGGGGTCACACTGAAGCTTTCTTT. It encodes CASSRGGHTEAFF.